Below, 21 T cell receptor beta chains from the same sample are listed, as sequenced in a study of OX40 agonist ivuxolimab in advanced cancers. Method: immunoSEQ multiplex PCR; TCRdb's copy keeps in-frame clones and lacks some. The table shows tens of thousands of clones, with approximately 86% occurring only once. Source: CD4+ or CD8+ T cells sorted from blood, taken in a trial of the OX40 agonist ivuxolimab. The receptors were gathered from an adult with an advanced solid tumor such as melanoma, head and neck, liver or kidney cancer.

There are a few counts of this clone. The sample contains more than one DNA sequence encoding this CDR3. The CDR3 is CASSAPDIGNEQYF. As DNA, the CDR3 is TGTGCCAGCAGCGCTCCGGACATCGGCAACGAGCAGTACTTC. This rearrangement joins TRBV28 to TRBJ2-7; D perhaps matches TRBD1 (5 bases). This CDR3 spans 14 amino acids. Germline V gene sequence: CDR1 MDHEN, CDR2 SYDVKM. The V gene lost 6 bases and the J gene lost 5 bases, with 17 bases spanning the gap. The complete variable domain, with remaining parts taken from reference TRBV28 and TRBJ2-7, reads DVKVTQSSRYLVKRTGEKVFLECVQDMDHENMFWYRQDPGLGLRLIYFSYDVKMKEKGDIPEGYSVSREKKERFSLILESASTNQTSMYLCASSAPDIGNEQYFGPGTRLTVT.

The V and J genes are TRBV19 and TRBJ2-1; D is uncertain. The V gene's germline CDR1 is LNHDA and CDR2 SQIVND (reference sequence). The CDR3 runs 13 residues. The germline V and J ends were trimmed by 5 bases and 8 bases, with 13 bases remaining between them. CDR3 sequence: CASSVDKGDEQFF. In DNA form, the CDR3 reads TGTGCCAGTAGTGTTGACAAAGGCGATGAGCAGTTCTTC.

This sequence joins TRBV9 and TRBJ2-6; D is uncertain. V was cut by 2 bases and J by 1 base, with 10 bases left in between. CDR3 length equals 16 residues. CDR1 is SGDLS and CDR2 is YYNGEE in the germline V gene. The DNA of the CDR3 is TGTGCCAGCAGCGTTACTACCGTGTCTGGGGCCAACGTCCTGACTTTC. It codes for CASSVTTVSGANVLTF.

This sequence joins TRBV5-6 and TRBJ2-2; 7 bases agree with TRBD1. The CDR3 has 15 amino acids. V was pared by 4 bases and J by 3 bases, with 6 bases of the junction left unmatched. The germline gives CDR1 SGHDT, CDR2 YYEEEE. CDR3 loop: CASSNQGDDTGELFF. The CDR3 nucleotides are TGTGCCAGCAGCAACCAGGGGGACGACACCGGGGAGCTGTTTTTT.

The J gene is TRBJ2-1, the V gene TRBV13; tentative D call: TRBD1 (5 bases). The germline gives CDR1 PRHDT, CDR2 FYEKMQ (reference sequence). Trimming cost V 2 bases and J 4 bases, with 12 bases left between them. This CDR3 spans 15 amino acids. CDR3 amino acids: CASSLMFTGYNEQFF. CDR3 nucleotide sequence: TGTGCCAGCAGCTTAATGTTCACAGGATACAATGAGCAGTTCTTC.

This chain joins TRBV5-4 and TRBJ2-7, with TRBD1 matching 9 bases. V gave up 4 bases and J gave up 4 bases; unmatched junction bases: 6. The CDR3 extends over 14 amino acids. CDR1 and CDR2 (germline): SGHNT, YYREEE (reference sequence). The CDR3 region has the DNA TGTGCCAGCAGCACGACAGGGGGTGGGTACGAGCAGTACTTC. It yields the protein CASSTTGGGYEQYF.

This rearrangement joins TRBV28 to TRBJ2-7; tentatively, D is TRBD2 (6 bases). In germline, CDR1 is MDHEN, CDR2 SYDVKM. Trimming cost V 7 bases and J 3 bases, with 16 bases left between them. The CDR3 consists of 14 residues. The chain's CDR3 is CASISPGGGYEQYF. CDR3 bases: TGTGCCAGCATCAGCCCCGGGGGAGGCTACGAGCAGTACTTC.

This chain connects TRBV4-3 to TRBJ2-7, with D possibly being TRBD1 (6 bases). Trimming shortened V by 0 bases and J by 1 base, and 10 bases separated the two germline ends. The CDR3 has 15 amino acids. From germline, CDR1 is LGHNA and CDR2 YSLEER. CDR3 protein: CASSQDQGYSYEQYF. CDR3 nucleotide sequence: TGCGCCAGCAGCCAAGACCAGGGGTATTCCTACGAGCAGTACTTC.

The V and J genes are TRBV7-2 and TRBJ2-7; TRBD2 matches 11 bases. Germline V gene lookup returns CDR1 SGHTA and CDR2 FQGNSA. The CDR3 contains 17 residues. V dropped 5 bases and J dropped 4; count of bases not matched to a gene: 13. CDR3: CASSPGTSGFITYEQYF. In DNA form, the CDR3 reads TGTGCCAGCAGCCCCGGGACTAGCGGATTCATCACTTACGAGCAGTACTTC.

The rearrangement uses TRBV28 and TRBJ1-2; no firm D call. Trimming shortened V by 5 bases and J by 8 bases, and 9 bases separated the two germline ends. CDR1 is MDHEN, CDR2 SYDVKM, per germline. The CDR3 runs 11 residues. The CDR3 DNA sequence: TGTGCCAGCAGTAGCATGCCCGGCTACACCTTC. Its protein is CASSSMPGYTF.

The chain employs TRBV18 and TRBJ2-5, with 10 positions matching TRBD2. Germline CDR1 reads KGHSH; CDR2 reads LQKENI. V was pared by 4 bases and J by 3 bases, with 5 bases of the junction left unmatched. The CDR3 is 15 residues long. The CDR3 sequence: CASSLTGTSEETQYF. The CDR3, as DNA: TGTGCCAGCTCACTGACCGGGACTAGCGAAGAGACCCAGTACTTC.

V gene TRBV5-1 combines with J gene TRBJ2-7, with D uncertain. The ends were cut back, 4 bases at V and 0 bases at J, with 11 bases in the middle. Germline V gene data show CDR1 as SGHRS and CDR2 as YFSETQ. The CDR3 totals 14 residues. The CDR3 loop is CASSAYDGSYEQYF. The DNA for the CDR3 is TGCGCCAGCAGCGCGTACGACGGCTCCTACGAGCAGTACTTC.

V is TRBV7-2 and J is TRBJ2-1; 9 bases agree with TRBD1. This CDR3 is built from 19 residues. Germline loops: CDR1 SGHTA, CDR2 FQGNSA. Losses at the gene ends were 3 bases for V and 0 bases for J; bases not matched to a gene: 12. In nucleotides, the CDR3 is TGTGCCAGCAGCTTCCCCCGGGACAGGGCTTCCCGCTCCTACAATGAGCAGTTCTTC. It is translated as CASSFPRDRASRSYNEQFF.

This clone was seen once. The chain employs TRBV30 and TRBJ2-3; no clear D. The CDR3 extends over 14 amino acids. Germline CDR1 is GTSNPN and CDR2 is SVGIG (reference sequence). Between the trimmed V and J ends, which lost 0 bases and 5 bases, there was a span of 12 bases. The CDR3 bases are TGTGCCTGGAGTGTACGCAATGCTGGAGATACGCAGTATTTT. It yields the protein CAWSVRNAGDTQYF. Based on the CDR3 plus reference TRBV30 and TRBJ2-3, the full variable domain is SQTIHQWPATLVQPVGSPLSLECTVEGTSNPNLYWYRQAAGRGLQLLFYSVGIGQISSEVPQNLSASRPQDRQFILSSKKLLLSDSGFYLCAWSVRNAGDTQYFGPGTRLTVL.

The chain couples TRBV28 to TRBJ1-5; D might be TRBD1 (5 bases). This CDR3 has 13 residues. Germline V gene lookup returns CDR1 MDHEN and CDR2 SYDVKM. V lost 2 bases and J lost 6, with 8 bases in between. CDR3 protein: CASSLGTAQPQHF. CDR3 bases: TGTGCCAGCAGTTTAGGGACGGCTCAGCCCCAGCATTTT. The full variable domain, rest sourced from reference TRBV28 and TRBJ1-5, is DVKVTQSSRYLVKRTGEKVFLECVQDMDHENMFWYRQDPGLGLRLIYFSYDVKMKEKGDIPEGYSVSREKKERFSLILESASTNQTSMYLCASSLGTAQPQHFGDGTRLSIL.

The CDR3 protein is CASGITGGSYRSGANVLTF. CDR3 sequence (DNA): TGTGCCAGTGGGATTACAGGGGGCTCCTACCGCTCTGGGGCCAACGTCCTGACTTTC. The genes are TRBV19 and TRBJ2-6, with 9 bases aligning to TRBD1. V dropped 8 bases and J dropped 0; count of bases not matched to a gene: 14. In germline, CDR1 is LNHDA, CDR2 SQIVND (reference sequence). There are 19 residues in the CDR3.

V is TRBV28 and J is TRBJ1-5; D might be TRBD1 (6 bases). Trimming shortened V by 3 bases and J by 5 bases, and 11 bases separated the two germline ends. CDR1 and CDR2 from the germline V gene are MDHEN and SYDVKM. The CDR3 contains 14 residues. The CDR3 spells CASSLDRPYQPQHF. The CDR3 DNA is TGTGCCAGCAGTTTGGACAGACCTTATCAGCCCCAGCATTTT.

The J gene is TRBJ2-5, the V gene TRBV7-2; tentative D call: TRBD2 (5 bases). The CDR3 is made up of 14 amino acids. CDR1 and CDR2 from the germline V gene are SGHTA and FQGNSA. Trimming cost V 5 bases and J 1 base, with 11 bases left between them. DNA of the CDR3: TGTGCCAGCAGCAACGGGGTCCTCCAAGAGACCCAGTACTTC. Amino acids: CASSNGVLQETQYF.

V gene TRBV19 combines with J gene TRBJ2-5, with 7 bases that match TRBD2. The CDR3 has 16 amino acids. The junction had 15 bases not matched to a gene; V was cut back by 8 bases and J by 3 bases. The germline CDR1 and CDR2 sequences are LNHDA and SQIVND (reference sequence). The CDR3 loop is CASSERAAGSKETQYF. In nucleotides, the CDR3 is TGTGCCAGTTCCGAAAGGGCAGCGGGGTCTAAAGAGACCCAGTACTTC.

This chain links TRBV15 with TRBJ1-4; D is perhaps TRBD1 (6 bases). The V end lost 3 bases, the J end lost 7 bases, and 15 bases lay between the germline ends. The V gene's germline CDR1 is LNHNV and CDR2 YYDKDF (reference sequence). The CDR3 covers 15 residues. DNA for the CDR3: TGTGCCACCAGCAGCTACAGGGCTGTTGGTGAAAAACTGTTTTTT. Translated: CATSSYRAVGEKLFF.

The chain combines TRBV11-2 with TRBJ1-5; D gene unclear. V was trimmed by 5 bases and J by 2 bases, leaving 7 bases between them. The CDR3 sequence is 13 residues long. In germline, CDR1 is SGHAT, CDR2 FQNNGV. CDR3: CASSGRGNQPQHF. CDR3 coding DNA: TGTGCCAGCAGCGGAAGGGGCAATCAGCCCCAGCATTTT.